Presented here are 21 T cell receptor beta chains from one specimen sequenced in a study of T-cell memory formation after mild COVID-19. MiXCR, applied by TCRdb to the 5' RACE reads, yields one record per CDR3 protein. Of a few hundred thousand distinct CDR3 sequences detected, 7.5% to 10% appear once; the ten largest clones hold around 20%. Source material: PBMCs or a T cell subset sorted from them (not recorded which). These receptors originate from a man between 18 and 35 years old who had mild COVID-19 (a few samples of this study predate the infection). Cell type and time point are not known.

This clonotype was recorded at least ten times. The V and J genes are TRBV13 and TRBJ1-1, with D possibly being TRBD1 (5 bases). V shed 4 bases and J shed 5 bases, with 14 bases lying between them. The germline V gene has CDR1 PRHDT and CDR2 FYEKMQ (reference sequence). CDR3 size: 14 residues. The CDR3, as DNA: TGTGCCAGCAGCTCGGGGCCCGGGGGGACTGAAGCTTTCTTT. Translating it yields CASSSGPGGTEAFF.

This sequence joins TRBV5-1 and TRBJ1-2; 12 bases fit TRBD1. The CDR3 spans 16 residues. Trimming removed 4 bases from V and 8 bases from J; junction bases left unmatched: 12. Per germline, CDR1 SGHRS and CDR2 YFSETQ. Here the CDR3 reads CASSTQPGQGAEGYTF. CDR3 sequence (DNA): TGCGCCAGCAGCACGCAGCCGGGACAGGGGGCGGAAGGCTACACCTTC. Full variable domain (rest looked up from reference TRBV5-1 and TRBJ1-2): KAGVTQTPRYLIKTRGQQVTLSCSPISGHRSVSWYQQTPGQGLQFLFEYFSETQRNKGNFPGRFSGRQFSNSRSEMNVSTLELGDSALYLCASSTQPGQGAEGYTFGSGTRLTVV.

The chain combines TRBV4-3 with TRBJ2-2; 9 nucleotides align to TRBD2. Trimming at V came to 6 bases and at J to 3 bases, leaving 11 bases not matched to a gene. Per the germline V gene, CDR1 is LGHNA and CDR2 is YSLEER. The CDR3 sequence is 17 residues long. CDR3: CASRLIAGGPDTGELFF. Here the CDR3 DNA reads TGCGCCAGCAGGTTGATTGCGGGGGGGCCGGACACCGGGGAGCTGTTTTTT.

The chain is built from TRBV6-5 and TRBJ1-2; weak D call: TRBD1 (5 bases). This CDR3 spans 13 amino acids. Trimming shortened V by 6 bases and J by 6 bases, and 14 bases separated the two germline ends. Germline V gene sequence: CDR1 MNHEY, CDR2 SVGAGI. The CDR3 is CASSPRGFHGYTF. The CDR3, as DNA: TGTGCCAGCAGCCCAAGGGGCTTCCATGGCTACACCTTC.

This clonotype was detected many times. V usage is TRBV7-8 and J usage is TRBJ1-5; D possibly corresponds to TRBD1 (5 bases). The CDR3 spans 14 residues. The germline V gene has CDR1 SGHVS and CDR2 FQNEAQ. V was cut by 2 bases and J by 9 bases, with 14 bases left in between. This CDR3 reads CASSLRPGRGPQHF. CDR3 DNA: TGTGCCAGCAGCTTAAGGCCAGGAAGGGGGCCCCAGCATTTT. The full variable domain, completed using reference TRBV7-8 and TRBJ1-5, is GAGVSQSPRYKVAKRGQDVALRCDPISGHVSLFWYQQALGQGPEFLTYFQNEAQLDKSGLPSDRFFAERPEGSVSTLKIQRTQQEDSAVYLCASSLRPGRGPQHFGDGTRLSIL.

This sequence joins TRBV4-1 and TRBJ2-7, with 9 positions matching TRBD1. The CDR3 length is 15 residues. CDR1 and CDR2 (germline): MGHRA, YSYEKL. V shed 6 bases, J shed 4 bases, and the junction held 10 bases outside the gene matches. The CDR3 loop is CASRGYRGPLYEQYF. The DNA of the CDR3 is TGCGCCAGCAGGGGATACAGGGGGCCGTTATACGAGCAGTACTTC.

This chain connects TRBV10-3 to TRBJ2-1, with D possibly being TRBD2 (6 bases). Per germline, CDR1 ENHRY and CDR2 SYGVKD. The V and J ends lost 8 bases and 8 bases respectively, with 19 bases between them. The CDR3 is 14 residues long. DNA of the CDR3: TGTGCCATCGGAGGCGGGGACCCCTCGGATGAGCAGTTCTTC. Translated: CAIGGGDPSDEQFF.

A few counts support this clonotype. The V call is TRBV7-6, the J call TRBJ2-1; D is ambiguous. Germline assignment: CDR1 SGHVS and CDR2 FNYEAQ. V was trimmed by 5 bases and J by 4 bases, leaving 15 bases between them. The CDR3 is 15 amino acids. Here the CDR3 DNA reads TGTGCCAGCAGCCAGAAGGGCACACTTTACAATGAGCAGTTCTTC. This codes for CASSQKGTLYNEQFF.

Ten or more counts support this clonotype. The chain recombines TRBV6-5 with TRBJ1-6; D remains unclear. The germline V and J ends were trimmed by 5 bases and 3 bases, with 8 bases remaining between them. Germline V gene sequence: CDR1 MNHEY, CDR2 SVGAGI. This CDR3 is 14 amino acids long. The CDR3 reads CASSPGYYNSPLHF. CDR3 bases: TGTGCCAGCAGTCCCGGCTACTATAATTCACCCCTCCACTTT.

This clonotype was seen at least ten times. This CDR3 reads CASSRVQGYGELFF. The CDR3 DNA follows: TGTGCCAGCAGCCGAGTCCAGGGGTACGGGGAGCTGTTTTTT. The chain has TRBV7-6 and TRBJ2-2, with a weak D call TRBD1 (6 bases). CDR3 length equals 14 residues. Trimming pared 5 bases from V and 7 bases from J, leaving 14 bases between. Germline V CDR1 and CDR2: SGHVS, FNYEAQ.

This clonotype was detected many times. The genes are TRBV5-8 and TRBJ2-1, with 8 positions matching TRBD1. Trimming took 2 bases from V and 2 from J; bases not matched to a gene: 3. The CDR3 contains 15 residues. CDR1 and CDR2 (germline): SGHTS, YDEGEE. For the CDR3, the DNA is TGTGCCAGCAGCTTCCGGGACAGGCCCTACAATGAGCAGTTCTTC. Translated: CASSFRDRPYNEQFF. Supplemented by reference TRBV5-8 and TRBJ2-1, the full variable domain reads EAGVTQSPTHLIKTRGQQATLRCSPISGHTSVYWYQQALGLGLQFLLWYDEGEERNRGNFPPRFSGRQFPNYSSELNVNALELEDSALYLCASSFRDRPYNEQFFGPGTRLTVL.

The chain couples TRBV5-6 to TRBJ2-7; the D call may be TRBD1 or TRBD2 (5 bases each). Looked up from germline, CDR1 is SGHDT and CDR2 is YYEEEE. The CDR3 spans 15 residues. V lost 4 bases and J 3 bases, leaving 17 bases between the germline ends. The CDR3 loop is CASSPGAVPHYEQYV. CDR3 nucleotide sequence: TGTGCCAGCAGCCCCGGGGCAGTCCCCCACTACGAGCAGTACGTC.

The sample holds a few counts of this clonotype. This chain uses TRBV6-5 with TRBJ2-7; D possibly corresponds to TRBD2 (6 bases). V lost 6 bases and J lost 2, with 11 bases in between. The germline CDR1 and CDR2 sequences are MNHEY and SVGAGI. The CDR3 has 13 residues. The CDR3 DNA sequence: TGTGCCAGCAGAACGGGAGAGGCCTACGAGCAGTACTTC. The encoded protein is CASRTGEAYEQYF.

The chain recombines TRBV20-1 with TRBJ1-2, with 10 positions matching TRBD1. Trimming cost V 5 bases and J 1 base; bases outside gene matches: 13. CDR3 length: 17 amino acids. Per the germline V gene, CDR1 is DFQATT and CDR2 is SNEGSKA (reference sequence). The CDR3 sequence is CSASSSRDRGGNYGYTF. The CDR3 DNA sequence: TGCAGTGCTTCAAGCTCCCGGGACAGGGGCGGTAACTATGGCTACACCTTC.

The chain links TRBV4-1 to TRBJ1-4, with 9 bases fitting TRBD1. The CDR3 length is 15 residues. Germline values: CDR1 MGHRA, CDR2 YSYEKL. Trimming took 1 base from V and 5 from J; bases not matched to a gene: 2. Written as DNA, the CDR3 is TGCGCCAGCAGCCAAGGGGGACAGGGAAATGAAAAACTGTTTTTT. Amino acid sequence: CASSQGGQGNEKLFF.

This clonotype was seen many times. V is TRBV7-9 and J is TRBJ1-2; D might be TRBD1 (6 bases). Per germline, CDR1 SEHNR and CDR2 FQNEAQ (reference sequence). CDR3 size: 14 residues. The germline V and J ends were trimmed by 0 bases and 7 bases, with 12 bases remaining between them. CDR3 amino acids: CASSLAGGQPGYTF. CDR3 sequence (DNA): TGTGCCAGCAGCTTAGCCGGGGGCCAGCCTGGCTACACCTTC.

The V and J genes are TRBV6-5 and TRBJ2-2; no clear D gene. Germline V gene sequence: CDR1 MNHEY, CDR2 SVGAGI. There are 11 residues in the CDR3. The V end lost 7 bases, the J end lost 6 bases, and 6 bases lay between the germline ends. CDR3 nucleotides: TGTGCCAGCATCCACTCCGGGGAGCTGTTTTTT. Translating it yields CASIHSGELFF.

This clonotype was detected only a few times. V usage is TRBV19 and J usage is TRBJ2-5; TRBD2 matches at 9 bases. The CDR3 is 13 amino acids. The V segment lost 4 bases and the J segment 5 bases; nucleotides outside the gene matches: 2. The germline V gene encodes CDR1 LNHDA and CDR2 SQIVND (reference sequence). This CDR3 reads CASSTSGGETQYF. Written as DNA, the CDR3 is TGTGCCAGTAGTACAAGCGGGGGGGAGACCCAGTACTTC.

This clonotype turned up a few times. The chain is built from TRBV12-3 or TRBV12-4 and TRBJ1-1; TRBD1 matches at 11 bases. The V segment lost 2 bases and the J segment 5 bases; nucleotides outside the gene matches: 4. The CDR3 is made up of 15 amino acids. The CDR3 DNA reads TGTGCCAGCAGTTTATACGGGACAGGGGGGACTGAAGCTTTCTTT. Translation gives CASSLYGTGGTEAFF.

This clonotype was seen only a few times. The chain employs TRBV5-1 and TRBJ2-1; TRBD1 aligns across 11 bases. The V and J ends lost 4 bases and 7 bases, in that order; junction bases with no gene match: 7. The germline V gene has CDR1 SGHRS and CDR2 YFSETQ. This CDR3 is built from 15 residues. CDR3 DNA sequence: TGCGCCAGCAGCCCGGACAGGGGGCGCATGAATGAGCAGTTCTTC. Its protein product is CASSPDRGRMNEQFF. The whole variable domain, filled in from reference TRBV5-1 and TRBJ2-1, reads KAGVTQTPRYLIKTRGQQVTLSCSPISGHRSVSWYQQTPGQGLQFLFEYFSETQRNKGNFPGRFSGRQFSNSRSEMNVSTLELGDSALYLCASSPDRGRMNEQFFGPGTRLTVL.

The rearrangement uses TRBV3-1 and TRBJ1-1; TRBD1 aligns across 8 bases. In germline, CDR1 is LGHDT, CDR2 YNNKEL (reference sequence). V dropped 4 bases and J dropped 4; count of bases not matched to a gene: 2. The CDR3 is 13 amino acids. The CDR3 reads CASSPGGITEAFF. CDR3 in DNA: TGTGCCAGCAGCCCAGGGGGCATCACTGAAGCTTTCTTT. The whole variable domain, remainder taken from reference TRBV3-1 and TRBJ1-1, is DTAVSQTPKYLVTQMGNDKSIKCEQNLGHDTMYWYKQDSKKFLKIMFSYNNKELIINETVPNRFSPKSPDKAHLNLHINSLELGDSAVYFCASSPGGITEAFFGQGTRLTVV.